One sample yielded the 19 T cell receptor beta chains listed below, sequenced in a study of cytomegalovirus exposure and HLA in healthy donors. With 60 Vbeta and 13 Jbeta primers, the PCR was carried out. Profiling relied on immunoSEQ multiplex PCR, and the TCRdb table lists in-frame clones only, not all of them. The sample has approximately 170,000 clones; over 65% are singletons. The sample was PBMCs. These receptors all come from a woman in her thirties or forties in good health and CMV-seropositive.

In DNA, the CDR3 is TGTGCCAGCAGCCCGGGCGGGCAGGGGGCGCGGTACGAGCAGTACTTC. Translated, it gives CASSPGGQGARYEQYF. V gene TRBV7-2 combines with J gene TRBJ2-7; the match to TRBD1 covers 8 bases. Germline CDR1 is SGHTA and CDR2 is FQGNSA. CDR3 length equals 16 residues. J was trimmed by 4 bases and V by 5 bases; bases with no gene match: 13.

This clone turned up a few times. The rearrangement joins TRBV6-5 to TRBJ2-7; 9 nucleotides agree with TRBD2. The CDR3 length is 15 residues. The V gene's germline CDR1 is MNHEY and CDR2 SVGAGI. With 4 bases clipped from V and 1 base from J, the junction kept 5 bases outside the gene matches. The CDR3 sequence is CASSSLAGSSYEQYF. CDR3 sequence (DNA): TGTGCCAGCAGTTCCCTAGCGGGAAGTTCCTACGAGCAGTACTTC.

The chain recombines TRBV7-9 with TRBJ2-3; 9 bases fit TRBD1. V shed 4 bases, J shed 4 bases, and the junction held 9 bases outside the gene matches. Germline V lookup: CDR1 SEHNR, CDR2 FQNEAQ (reference sequence). CDR3 length: 16 amino acids. The CDR3 region is CASSYQGTGRPDTQYF. For the CDR3, the DNA is TGTGCCAGCAGCTATCAAGGGACAGGGCGCCCAGATACGCAGTATTTT.

The J gene is TRBJ2-7, the V gene TRBV21-1; TRBD1, the table's D call, was not compared with the DNA. TRBV21-1 is deemed a pseudogene. This CDR3 is 16 amino acids long. The CDR3 DNA sequence: TGTGCCAGCAGCAAAGTCAGTAGGGGGCCTGATCACGAGCAGTACTTC. It encodes CASSKVSRGPDHEQYF.

The chain carries TRBV19 and TRBJ2-3; 8 nucleotides align to TRBD2. Germline assignment: CDR1 LNHDA and CDR2 SQIVND (reference sequence). This CDR3 contains 17 residues. The V segment lost 5 bases and the J segment 2 bases; nucleotides outside the gene matches: 12. The CDR3 region is CASSGGEERGITDTQYF. CDR3 DNA: TGTGCCAGTAGTGGCGGGGAGGAGCGGGGGATCACAGATACGCAGTATTTT.

This chain uses TRBV19 with TRBJ2-3, with 8 bases that match TRBD2. V lost 5 bases and J lost 5; bases outside the gene matches: 9. The germline V gene has CDR1 LNHDA and CDR2 SQIVND (reference sequence). The CDR3 runs to 15 residues. CDR3 DNA sequence: TGTGCCAGTAGTCGTTCGCGGGGGGAGGTAGATACGCAGTATTTT. Protein product: CASSRSRGEVDTQYF.

The rearrangement uses TRBV10-3 and TRBJ2-2, with no clear D. This CDR3 has 14 residues. V lost 3 bases, J lost 1 base, and 6 bases lay in between. Germline CDR1 and CDR2: ENHRY and SYGVKD. CDR3 residues: CAISDRENTGELFF. CDR3 in DNA: TGTGCCATCAGTGACCGAGAGAACACCGGGGAGCTGTTTTTT.

The chain is built from TRBV9 and TRBJ2-1, with a weak D call TRBD2 (6 bases). The CDR3 extends over 11 amino acids. V was pared by 7 bases and J by 4 bases, with 6 bases between. Looked up from germline, CDR1 is SGDLS and CDR2 is YYNGEE. The CDR3 here is CASGGYNEQFF. DNA for the CDR3: TGTGCCAGCGGGGGGTACAATGAGCAGTTCTTC.

This clone was detected a few times. At one boundary the junction diverges from the germline segment, which might be a read error. J is TRBJ1-2 and V is TRBV2; D is perhaps TRBD1 (6 bases). Per the germline V gene, CDR1 is SNHLY and CDR2 is FYNNEI. The CDR3 has 13 residues. The CDR3 here is CASSGQLAPFVAF. The CDR3 DNA follows: TGTGCCAGCAGCGGACAGTTAGCCCCGTTTGTCGCCTTC. Drawing the rest from reference TRBV2 and TRBJ1-2, the complete variable domain is EPEVTQTPSHQVTQMGQEVILRCVPISNHLYFYWYRQILGQKVEFLVSFYNNEISEKSEIFDDQFSVERPDGSNFTLKIRSTKLEDSAMYFCASSGQLAPFVAFGSGTRLTVV.

The V gene is TRBV4-3, the J gene TRBJ1-1; 8 nucleotides match TRBD1. V gave up 1 base and J gave up 1 base; unmatched junction bases: 8. Germline CDR1 reads LGHNA; CDR2 reads YSLEER. The CDR3 runs 17 residues. This CDR3 reads CASSQGPHGQGNTEAFF. CDR3 DNA: TGCGCCAGCAGCCAAGGACCGCATGGACAGGGGAACACTGAAGCTTTCTTT.

The rearrangement joins TRBV7-6 to TRBJ2-2; 12 bases match TRBD2. The CDR3 contains 16 residues. Germline-derived CDR1 and CDR2 are SGHVS and FNYEAQ. V lost 5 bases and J lost 0; bases outside the gene matches: 1. The CDR3 DNA is TGTGCCAGCAGCCGGACTAGCGGGGCGAACACCGGGGAGCTGTTTTTT. Amino acids: CASSRTSGANTGELFF.

This clone was observed a few times. V gene TRBV6-5 combines with J gene TRBJ2-1, with 7 bases matching TRBD2. The CDR3 has 13 residues. J gave up 4 bases and V 6 bases, and 3 bases lay outside the gene matches. Germline lookup yields CDR1 MNHEY and CDR2 SVGAGI. The CDR3 coding sequence is TGTGCCAGCAGGGGGGGAGGGTACAATGAGCAGTTCTTC. Its protein product is CASRGGGYNEQFF.

This clone was detected a few times. The chain links TRBV7-2 to TRBJ1-2; a weak D match, TRBD1 (5 bases). Germline CDR1 reads SGHTA; CDR2 reads FQGNSA. Trimming cost V 2 bases and J 0 bases, with 19 bases left between them. This CDR3 is 18 amino acids long. The DNA for the CDR3 is TGTGCCAGCAGCTTAAAACCCCCCCTCCCGACAGCTAACTATGGCTACACCTTC. Translation: CASSLKPPLPTANYGYTF.

This chain uses TRBV18 with TRBJ2-5; 7 nucleotides match TRBD1. The CDR3 is made up of 13 amino acids. Germline CDR1 and CDR2: KGHSH and LQKENI. The ends lost 3 bases at V and 4 bases at J; junction bases unmatched: 2. The CDR3 protein is CASSPTGRETQYF. The CDR3 coding sequence is TGTGCCAGCTCACCGACAGGGCGAGAGACCCAGTACTTC.

The gene calls are TRBV27 and TRBJ1-5; TRBD1 agrees at 7 bases. CDR1 and CDR2 from the germline V gene are MNHEY and SMNVEV (reference sequence). The trim removed 2 bases at V and 6 bases at J, leaving 4 bases unmatched. There are 14 residues in the CDR3. The CDR3 DNA sequence: TGTGCCAGCAGTTTAACAGGGGCTAGTCAGCCCCAGCATTTT. It is translated as CASSLTGASQPQHF.

This clone was seen a handful of times. This chain links TRBV7-9 with TRBJ1-2; 10 bases map to TRBD1. This CDR3 has 18 residues. Germline CDR1 SEHNR, CDR2 FQNEAQ (reference sequence). After removal of 5 bases from V and 4 bases from J, the junction contained 16 bases not matched to a gene. CDR3 nucleotides: TGTGCCAGCAGCAGACCGGGACAGGGGAGAGCTCGCGGCTATGGCTACACCTTC. It codes for CASSRPGQGRARGYGYTF.

This clone was observed a single time. CDR3 sequence: CASSTLVDEQYF. The CDR3 region has the DNA TGTGCCAGCAGTACCCTAGTCGACGAGCAGTACTTC. This chain uses TRBV6-5 with TRBJ2-7; no clear D. Per the germline V gene, CDR1 is MNHEY and CDR2 is SVGAGI. Trimming pared 5 bases from V and 5 bases from J, leaving 10 bases between. CDR3 size: 12 residues.

This clone was observed a few times. This chain joins TRBV5-6 and TRBJ2-7, with 12 bases aligning to TRBD2. Germline-derived CDR1 and CDR2 are SGHDT and YYEEEE. The CDR3 is 16 amino acids. J was trimmed by 3 bases and V by 7 bases; bases with no gene match: 11. This CDR3 reads CASGALAGGLYYEQYF. For the CDR3, the DNA is TGTGCCAGCGGCGCACTAGCGGGAGGACTTTACTACGAGCAGTACTTC. The entire variable domain, with the rest obtained from reference TRBV5-6 and TRBJ2-7, is as follows: DAGVTQSPTHLIKTRGQQVTLRCSPKSGHDTVSWYQQALGQGPQFIFQYYEEEERQRGNFPDRFSGHQFPNYSSELNVNALLLGDSALYLCASGALAGGLYYEQYFGPGTRLTVT.

In its sample, this clone was seen a few times. The chain carries TRBV5-1 and TRBJ1-1, with unresolved D. Trimming took off 0 bases at V and 4 bases at J, with 7 bases between the two ends. Germline CDR1 SGHRS, CDR2 YFSETQ. The CDR3 totals 13 residues. As DNA, the CDR3 is TGCGCCAGCAGCTTGGACATCCCCACTGAAGCTTTCTTT. Its translation is CASSLDIPTEAFF.